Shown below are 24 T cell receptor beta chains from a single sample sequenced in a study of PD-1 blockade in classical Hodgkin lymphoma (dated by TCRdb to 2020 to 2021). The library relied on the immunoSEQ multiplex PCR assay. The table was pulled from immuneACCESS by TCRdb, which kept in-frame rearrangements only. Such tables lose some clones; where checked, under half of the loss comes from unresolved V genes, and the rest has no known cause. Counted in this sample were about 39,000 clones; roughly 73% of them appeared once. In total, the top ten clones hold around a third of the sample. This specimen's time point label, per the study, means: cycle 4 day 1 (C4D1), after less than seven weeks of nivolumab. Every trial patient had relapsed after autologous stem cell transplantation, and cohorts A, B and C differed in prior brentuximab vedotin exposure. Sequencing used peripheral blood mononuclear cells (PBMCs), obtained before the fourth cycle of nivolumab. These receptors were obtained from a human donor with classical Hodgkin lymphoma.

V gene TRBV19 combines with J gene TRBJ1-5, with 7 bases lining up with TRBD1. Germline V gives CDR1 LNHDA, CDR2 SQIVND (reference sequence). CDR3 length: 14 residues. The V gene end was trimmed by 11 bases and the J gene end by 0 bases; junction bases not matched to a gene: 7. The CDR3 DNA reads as TGTGCCGCCGCGGGACAGTCTAGCAATCAGCCCCAGCATTTT. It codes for CAAAGQSSNQPQHF. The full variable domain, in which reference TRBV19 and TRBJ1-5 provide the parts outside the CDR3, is DGGITQSPKYLFRKEGQNVTLSCEQNLNHDAMYWYRQDPGQGLRLIYYSQIVNDFQKGDIAEGYSVSREKKESFPLTVTSAQKNPTAFYLCAAAGQSSNQPQHFGDGTRLSIL.

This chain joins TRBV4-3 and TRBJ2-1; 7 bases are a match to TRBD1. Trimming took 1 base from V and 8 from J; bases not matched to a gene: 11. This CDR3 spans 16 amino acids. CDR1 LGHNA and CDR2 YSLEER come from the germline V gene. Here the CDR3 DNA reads TGCGCCAGCAGCCAAGTTTTAGGGGGCGGGTACTATGAGCAGTTCTTC. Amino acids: CASSQVLGGGYYEQFF.

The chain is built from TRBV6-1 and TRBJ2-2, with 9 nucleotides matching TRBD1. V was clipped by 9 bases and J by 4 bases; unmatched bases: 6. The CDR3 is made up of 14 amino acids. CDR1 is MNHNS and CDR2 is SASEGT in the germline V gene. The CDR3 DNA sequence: TGTGCCAGTCGGACAGGGGAGGTCACCGGGGAGCTGTTTTTT. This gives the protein CASRTGEVTGELFF.

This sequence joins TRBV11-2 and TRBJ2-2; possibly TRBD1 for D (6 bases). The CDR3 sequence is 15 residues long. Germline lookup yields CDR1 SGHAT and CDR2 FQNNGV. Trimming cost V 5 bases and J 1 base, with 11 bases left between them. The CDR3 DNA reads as TGTGCCAGCAGCCGTACAGGGATGAACACCGGGGAGCTGTTTTTT. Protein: CASSRTGMNTGELFF.

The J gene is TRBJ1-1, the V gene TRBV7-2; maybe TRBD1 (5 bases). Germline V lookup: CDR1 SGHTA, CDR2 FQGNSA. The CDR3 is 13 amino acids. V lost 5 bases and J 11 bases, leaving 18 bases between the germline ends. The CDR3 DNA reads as TGTGCCAGCAGCCCCTATATGAGGGGATGGGCTTTCTTT. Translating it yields CASSPYMRGWAFF.

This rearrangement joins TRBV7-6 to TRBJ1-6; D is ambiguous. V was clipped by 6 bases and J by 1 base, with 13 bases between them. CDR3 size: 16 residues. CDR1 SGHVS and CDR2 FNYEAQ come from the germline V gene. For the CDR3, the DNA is TGTGCCAGCAGTAAGAACGGGGAGTCCTATAATTCACCCCTCCACTTT. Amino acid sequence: CASSKNGESYNSPLHF.

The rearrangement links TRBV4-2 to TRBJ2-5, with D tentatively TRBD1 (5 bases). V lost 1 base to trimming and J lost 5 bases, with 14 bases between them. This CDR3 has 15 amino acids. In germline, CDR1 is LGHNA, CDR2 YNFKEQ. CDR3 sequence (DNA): TGTGCCAGCAGCCAAGGGTCGGTAGCAGGGGAGACCCAGTACTTC. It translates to CASSQGSVAGETQYF.

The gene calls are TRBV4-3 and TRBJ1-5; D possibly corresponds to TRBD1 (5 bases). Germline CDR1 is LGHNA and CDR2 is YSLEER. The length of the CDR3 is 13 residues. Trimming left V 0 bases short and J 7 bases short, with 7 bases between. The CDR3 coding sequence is TGCGCCAGCAGCCAAGACAGGGACCAGCCCCAGCATTTT. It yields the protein CASSQDRDQPQHF.

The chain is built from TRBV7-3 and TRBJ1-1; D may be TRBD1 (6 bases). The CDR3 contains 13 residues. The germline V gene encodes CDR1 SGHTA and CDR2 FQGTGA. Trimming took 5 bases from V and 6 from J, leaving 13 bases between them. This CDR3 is CASSPQTGSEAFF. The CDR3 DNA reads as TGTGCCAGCAGCCCGCAGACAGGATCTGAAGCTTTCTTT.

CDR3 in amino acids: CASSLALAGARQETQYF. The CDR3 DNA follows: TGTGCCAGCAGCTTAGCTCTGGCAGGGGCCCGGCAAGAGACCCAGTACTTC. V gene TRBV11-3 combines with J gene TRBJ2-5, with a possible D match to TRBD1 (6 bases). The CDR3 sequence is 17 residues long. Germline V lookup: CDR1 SGHNT, CDR2 YENEEA. V lost 1 base and J lost 2, with 17 bases in between.

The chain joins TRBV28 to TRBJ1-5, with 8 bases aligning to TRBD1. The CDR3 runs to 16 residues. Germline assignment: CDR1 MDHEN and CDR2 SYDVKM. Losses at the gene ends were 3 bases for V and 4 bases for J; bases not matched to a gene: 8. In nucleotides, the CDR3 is TGTGCCAGCAGTTTCTGGACAGGGTCGGGGAATCAGCCCCAGCATTTT. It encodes CASSFWTGSGNQPQHF.

As DNA, the CDR3 is TGTGCCATCAAAAGTGGGCAGCTTCTCTATGGCTACACCTTC. Translating it yields CAIKSGQLLYGYTF. The chain has TRBV10-3 and TRBJ1-2, with unresolved D. This CDR3 is 14 amino acids long. Trimming left V 7 bases short and J 4 bases short, with 16 bases between. Germline V gives CDR1 ENHRY, CDR2 SYGVKD.

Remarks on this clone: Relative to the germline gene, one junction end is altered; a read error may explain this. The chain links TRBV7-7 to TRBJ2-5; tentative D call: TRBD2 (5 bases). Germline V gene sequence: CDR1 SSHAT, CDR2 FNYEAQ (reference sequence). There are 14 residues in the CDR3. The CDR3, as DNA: TGTGCTAGCAGCTTAGGAAGCGGTCCGGAGACCCAGTACTTC. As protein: CASSLGSGPETQYF.

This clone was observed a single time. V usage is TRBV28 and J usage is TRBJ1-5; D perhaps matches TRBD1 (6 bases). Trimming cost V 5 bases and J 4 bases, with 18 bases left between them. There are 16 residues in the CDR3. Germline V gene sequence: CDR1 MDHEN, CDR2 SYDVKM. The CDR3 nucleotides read TGTGCCAGCAGTCGTCCAACAGGGAATCAAAATCAGCCCCAGCATTTT. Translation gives CASSRPTGNQNQPQHF.

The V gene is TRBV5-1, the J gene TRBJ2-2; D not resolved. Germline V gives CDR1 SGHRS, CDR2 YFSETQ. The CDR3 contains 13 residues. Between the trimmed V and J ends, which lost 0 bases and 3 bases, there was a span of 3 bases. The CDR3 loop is CASSLADTGELFF. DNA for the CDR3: TGCGCCAGCAGCTTGGCAGACACCGGGGAGCTGTTTTTT.

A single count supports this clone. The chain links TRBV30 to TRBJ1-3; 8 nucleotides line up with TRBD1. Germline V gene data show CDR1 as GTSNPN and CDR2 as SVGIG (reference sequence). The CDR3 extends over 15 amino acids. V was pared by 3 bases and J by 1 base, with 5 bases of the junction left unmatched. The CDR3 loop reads CAWSPGGSSGNTIYF. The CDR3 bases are TGTGCCTGGAGCCCAGGGGGCAGTTCTGGAAACACCATATATTTT.

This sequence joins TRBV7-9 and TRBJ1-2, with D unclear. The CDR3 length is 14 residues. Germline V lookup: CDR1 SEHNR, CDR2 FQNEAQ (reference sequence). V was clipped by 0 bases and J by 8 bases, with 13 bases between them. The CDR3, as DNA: TGTGCCAGCAGCTTAGCGGGCAGCCTGGGCGGCTACACCTTC. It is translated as CASSLAGSLGGYTF.

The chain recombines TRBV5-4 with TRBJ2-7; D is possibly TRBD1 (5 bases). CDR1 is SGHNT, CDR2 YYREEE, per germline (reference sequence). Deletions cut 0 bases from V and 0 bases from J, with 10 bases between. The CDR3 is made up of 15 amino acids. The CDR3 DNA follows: TGTGCCAGCAGCTTGGGGGGCCTGAGCTCCTACGAGCAGTACTTC. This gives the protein CASSLGGLSSYEQYF.

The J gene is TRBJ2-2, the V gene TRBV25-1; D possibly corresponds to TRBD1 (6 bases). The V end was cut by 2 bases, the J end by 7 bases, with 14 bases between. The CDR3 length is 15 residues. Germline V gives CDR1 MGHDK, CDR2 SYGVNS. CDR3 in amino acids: CASSESQVRGGELFF. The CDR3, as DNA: TGTGCCAGCAGTGAAAGCCAGGTCAGGGGCGGGGAGCTGTTTTTT.

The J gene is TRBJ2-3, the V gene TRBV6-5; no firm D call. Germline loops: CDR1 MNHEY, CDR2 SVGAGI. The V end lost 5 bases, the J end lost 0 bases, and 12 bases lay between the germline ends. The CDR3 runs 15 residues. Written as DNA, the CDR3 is TGTGCCAGCAGTCCTCGAGTGGGGAGCACAGATACGCAGTATTTT. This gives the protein CASSPRVGSTDTQYF.

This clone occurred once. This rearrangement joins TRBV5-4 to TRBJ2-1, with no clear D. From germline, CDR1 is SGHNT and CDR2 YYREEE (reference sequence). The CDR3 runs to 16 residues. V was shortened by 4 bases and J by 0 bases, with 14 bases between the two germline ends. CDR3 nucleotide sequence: TGTGCCAGCAGCCTCGGGCGATACAGCTCCTACAATGAGCAGTTCTTC. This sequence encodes CASSLGRYSSYNEQFF.

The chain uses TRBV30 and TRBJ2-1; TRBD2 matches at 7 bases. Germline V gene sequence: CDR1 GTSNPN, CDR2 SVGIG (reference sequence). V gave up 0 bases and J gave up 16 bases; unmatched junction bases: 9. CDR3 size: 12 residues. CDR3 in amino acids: CAWSVLSGKAFF. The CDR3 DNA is TGTGCCTGGAGTGTCTTGAGCGGGAAGGCATTCTTC.

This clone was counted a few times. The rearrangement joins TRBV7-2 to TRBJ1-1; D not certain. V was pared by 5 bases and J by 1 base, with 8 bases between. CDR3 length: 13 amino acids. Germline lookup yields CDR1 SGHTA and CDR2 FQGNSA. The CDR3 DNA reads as TGTGCCAGCAGCCTCGAGGGGAACACTGAAGCTTTCTTT. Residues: CASSLEGNTEAFF.

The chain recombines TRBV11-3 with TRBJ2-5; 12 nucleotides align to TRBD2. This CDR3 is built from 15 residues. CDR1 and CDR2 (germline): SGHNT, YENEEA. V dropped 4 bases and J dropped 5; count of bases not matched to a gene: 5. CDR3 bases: TGTGCCAGCAGCTCGGGACTAGCGGGCGCGGAGACCCAGTACTTC. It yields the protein CASSSGLAGAETQYF.